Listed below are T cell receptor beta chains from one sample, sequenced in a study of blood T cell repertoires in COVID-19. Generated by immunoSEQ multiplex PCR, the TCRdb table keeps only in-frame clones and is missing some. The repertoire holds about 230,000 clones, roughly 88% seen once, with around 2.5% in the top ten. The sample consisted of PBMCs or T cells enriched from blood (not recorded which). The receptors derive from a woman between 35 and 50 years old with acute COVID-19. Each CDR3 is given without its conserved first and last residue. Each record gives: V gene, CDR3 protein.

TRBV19 ASTLGQGNQPQH
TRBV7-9 ASQSLAGANQPQH
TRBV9 ASSVDSDSPLH
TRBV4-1 ASSQGPGELF
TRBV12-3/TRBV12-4 ASSGGDTGELF
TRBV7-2 ASSLVLTGELF
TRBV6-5 ASSRGTGNREQY
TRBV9 ASSLSGTGGASGEAF
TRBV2 ASGGQGSTNEKLF
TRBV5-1 ASSLGLAGGQETQY
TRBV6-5 ASSYAGTSPYEQY
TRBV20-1 SASTGDHNEQF
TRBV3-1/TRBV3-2 ASSQGGGRNTEAF
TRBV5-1 ASSLTLGAMNTEAF
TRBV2 ASSKRGKNTEAF
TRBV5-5 ASSSQDTYGYT
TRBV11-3 ASSSGINEKLF
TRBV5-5 ASSLNWFAEAF
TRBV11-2 ASSLEGGWNDEQF
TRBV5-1 ASSFQGAEETQY
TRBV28 ASSSLAGSSYNEQF
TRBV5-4 ASSLAGQPGNTIY
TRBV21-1 ASSKRVSGVQETQY
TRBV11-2 ASSLGASGVQETQY
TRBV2 ASHPTQALGAPQH
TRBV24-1 ATSDPGQGGTGELF
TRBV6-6 ASSYRSRNQPQH
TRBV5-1 ASSPGDRGQTDTQY
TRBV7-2 ASSTRGRGGTDTQY
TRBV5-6 ASSFGGAKGNTIY
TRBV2 ASSEAAGGYNEQF
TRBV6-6 ASRSPGFRYGYT
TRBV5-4 ASSSGAGGPLEQF
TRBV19 ASSMGREVSNQPQH
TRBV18 ASSRGQGGNEQF
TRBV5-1 ASSFAQGAFNEQF
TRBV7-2 AIKAGVHTGELF
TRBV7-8 ASSLFRGSYNEQF
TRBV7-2 ASSSGQGANQPQH
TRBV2 ASSVRVSNTEAF
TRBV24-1 ATSDPGGSGTGELF
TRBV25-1 ASSVQYEQY
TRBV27 ASSLKLGSGFYGYT
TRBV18 ASSPRLDYGYT
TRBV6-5 ASSLARGTEAF
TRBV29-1 SVGVGDTQY
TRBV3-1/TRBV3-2 ASSQRGEKLF
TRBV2 ASTGTGRLPH
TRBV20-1 SASRLAGGDTQY
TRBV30 AWSGGGNTIY
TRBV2 ASSARGGRGRWETQY
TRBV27 ASSLNLGVLGAYGYT
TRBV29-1 SVQTDSPGNTIY
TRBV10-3 ATGPGRGTEAF
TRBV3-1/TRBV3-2 ASRTGLLQDTQY